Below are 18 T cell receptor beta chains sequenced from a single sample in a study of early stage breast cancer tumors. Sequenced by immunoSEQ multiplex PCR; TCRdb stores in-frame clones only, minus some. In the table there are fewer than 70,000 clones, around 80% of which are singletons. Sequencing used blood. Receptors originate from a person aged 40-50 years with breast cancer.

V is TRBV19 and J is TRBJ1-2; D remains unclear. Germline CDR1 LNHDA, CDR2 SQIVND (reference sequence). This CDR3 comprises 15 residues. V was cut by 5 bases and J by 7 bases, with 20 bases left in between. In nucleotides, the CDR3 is TGTGCCAGTAGTCCCCAGCATGACTTGGTCGCTGGCTACACCTTC. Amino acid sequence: CASSPQHDLVAGYTF.

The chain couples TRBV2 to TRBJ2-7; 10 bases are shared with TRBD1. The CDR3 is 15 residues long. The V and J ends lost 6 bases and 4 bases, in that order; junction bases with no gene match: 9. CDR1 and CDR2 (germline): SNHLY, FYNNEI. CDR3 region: CASRSPGQGWYEQYF. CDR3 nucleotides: TGTGCCAGCAGGAGCCCGGGACAGGGGTGGTACGAGCAGTACTTC.

CDR3 sequence: CASSYSTRINEKLFF. The CDR3 DNA reads as TGTGCCAGCAGTTACTCGACACGGATAAATGAAAAACTGTTTTTT. The chain joins TRBV6-6 to TRBJ1-4, with D unclear. The V end lost 0 bases, the J end lost 5 bases, and 10 bases lay between the germline ends. The CDR3 has 15 residues. Germline CDR1 reads MNHNY; CDR2 reads SVGAGI (reference sequence).

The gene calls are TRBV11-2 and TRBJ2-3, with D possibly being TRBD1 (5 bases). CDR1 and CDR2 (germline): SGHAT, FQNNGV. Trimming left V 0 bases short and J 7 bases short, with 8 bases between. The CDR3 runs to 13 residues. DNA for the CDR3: TGTGCCAGCAGCTTAGATAGGGGATATACGCAGTATTTT. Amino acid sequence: CASSLDRGYTQYF.

CDR3: CATSRAGGLVTKNIQYF. The CDR3 DNA follows: TGTGCCACCAGCAGAGCGGGGGGATTAGTTACCAAAAACATTCAGTACTTC. The chain links TRBV15 to TRBJ2-4; TRBD2 matches at 7 bases. Trimming took 1 base from V and 2 from J; bases not matched to a gene: 8. In germline, CDR1 is LNHNV, CDR2 YYDKDF (reference sequence). The CDR3 runs 17 residues.

DNA for the CDR3: TGCAGCGTTGGAGGGACAGGTGGCGAAAAACTGTTTTTT. Residues: CSVGGTGGEKLFF. The chain joins TRBV29-1 to TRBJ1-4; 8 bases map to TRBD1. The CDR3 runs 13 residues. Trimming removed 4 bases from V and 8 bases from J; junction bases left unmatched: 6. In germline, CDR1 is SQVTM, CDR2 ANQGSEA.

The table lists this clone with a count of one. This CDR3 reads CASSFNAGADEQYF. The CDR3 nucleotides are TGTGCCAGCAGTTTCAATGCAGGGGCCGACGAGCAGTACTTC. The chain employs TRBV28 and TRBJ2-7; D is perhaps TRBD1 (6 bases). Trimming removed 3 bases from V and 5 bases from J, with 14 bases in between. The CDR3 covers 14 residues. CDR1 and CDR2 (germline): MDHEN, SYDVKM.

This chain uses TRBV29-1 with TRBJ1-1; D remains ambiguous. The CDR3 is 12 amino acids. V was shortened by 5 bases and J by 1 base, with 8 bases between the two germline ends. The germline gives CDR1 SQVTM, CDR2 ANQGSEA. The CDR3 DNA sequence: TGCAGCGTTCGTGACGGGAACACTGAAGCTTTCTTT. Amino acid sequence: CSVRDGNTEAFF.

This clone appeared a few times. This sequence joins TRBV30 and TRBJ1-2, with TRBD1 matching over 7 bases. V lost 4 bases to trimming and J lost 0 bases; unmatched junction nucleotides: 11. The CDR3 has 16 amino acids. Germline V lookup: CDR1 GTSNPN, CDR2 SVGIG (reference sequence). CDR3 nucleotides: TGTGCCTGGACGGGACAGTCGGTTATGGCTAACTATGGCTACACCTTC. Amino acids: CAWTGQSVMANYGYTF.

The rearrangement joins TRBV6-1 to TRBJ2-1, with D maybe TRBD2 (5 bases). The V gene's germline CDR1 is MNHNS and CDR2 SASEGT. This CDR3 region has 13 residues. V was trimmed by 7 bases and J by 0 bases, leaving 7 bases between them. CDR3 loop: CASNRDSYNEQFF. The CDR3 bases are TGTGCCAGCAACCGGGACTCCTACAATGAGCAGTTCTTC.

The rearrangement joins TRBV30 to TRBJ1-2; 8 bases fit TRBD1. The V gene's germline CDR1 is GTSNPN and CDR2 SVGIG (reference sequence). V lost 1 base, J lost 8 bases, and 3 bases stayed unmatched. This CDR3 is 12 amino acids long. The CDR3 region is CAWSGTGGGYTF. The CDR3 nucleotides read TGTGCCTGGAGTGGAACAGGGGGGGGCTACACCTTC.

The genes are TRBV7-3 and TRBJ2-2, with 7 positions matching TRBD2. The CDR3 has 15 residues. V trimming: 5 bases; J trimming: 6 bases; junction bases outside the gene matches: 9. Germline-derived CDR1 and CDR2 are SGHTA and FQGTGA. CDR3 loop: CASSPPGLSPGELFF. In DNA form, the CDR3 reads TGTGCCAGCAGCCCCCCGGGACTATCACCCGGGGAGCTGTTTTTT.

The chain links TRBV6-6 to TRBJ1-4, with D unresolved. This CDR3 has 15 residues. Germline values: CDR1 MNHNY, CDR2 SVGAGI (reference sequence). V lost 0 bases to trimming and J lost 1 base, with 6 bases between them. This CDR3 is CASSYSGLTNEKLFF. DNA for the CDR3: TGTGCCAGCAGTTACTCAGGACTAACTAATGAAAAACTGTTTTTT.

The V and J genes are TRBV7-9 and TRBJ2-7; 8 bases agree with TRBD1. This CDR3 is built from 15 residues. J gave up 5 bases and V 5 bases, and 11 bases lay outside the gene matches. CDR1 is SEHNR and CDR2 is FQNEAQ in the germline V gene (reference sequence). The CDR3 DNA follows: TGTGCCAGCAGCCCCCCCGGGACAGGAACGAACGAGCAGTACTTC. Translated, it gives CASSPPGTGTNEQYF. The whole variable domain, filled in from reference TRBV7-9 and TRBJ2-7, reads DTGVSQNPRHKITKRGQNVTFRCDPISEHNRLYWYRQTLGQGPEFLTYFQNEAQLEKSRLLSDRFSAERPKGSFSTLEIQRTEQGDSAMYLCASSPPGTGTNEQYFGPGTRLTVT.

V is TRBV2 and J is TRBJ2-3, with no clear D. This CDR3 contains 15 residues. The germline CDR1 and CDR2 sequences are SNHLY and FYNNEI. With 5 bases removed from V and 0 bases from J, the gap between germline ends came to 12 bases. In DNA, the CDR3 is TGTGCCAGCAGTACCCGAGTACGTAGCACAGATACGCAGTATTTT. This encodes CASSTRVRSTDTQYF.

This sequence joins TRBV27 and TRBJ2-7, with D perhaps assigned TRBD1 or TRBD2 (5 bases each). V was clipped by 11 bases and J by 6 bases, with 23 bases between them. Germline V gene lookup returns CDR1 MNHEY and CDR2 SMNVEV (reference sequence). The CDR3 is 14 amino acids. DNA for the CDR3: TGTGCCGGCCCCCCTCGGGGACGCGACGGCGAGCAGTACTTC. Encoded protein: CAGPPRGRDGEQYF.

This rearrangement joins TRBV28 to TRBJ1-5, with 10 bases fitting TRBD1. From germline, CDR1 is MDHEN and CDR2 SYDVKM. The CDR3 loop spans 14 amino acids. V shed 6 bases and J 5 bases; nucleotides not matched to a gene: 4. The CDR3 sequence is CASSGQGGYQPQHF. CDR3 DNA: TGTGCCAGCAGCGGACAGGGGGGTTATCAGCCCCAGCATTTT. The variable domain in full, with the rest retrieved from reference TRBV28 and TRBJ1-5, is DVKVTQSSRYLVKRTGEKVFLECVQDMDHENMFWYRQDPGLGLRLIYFSYDVKMKEKGDIPEGYSVSREKKERFSLILESASTNQTSMYLCASSGQGGYQPQHFGDGTRLSIL.

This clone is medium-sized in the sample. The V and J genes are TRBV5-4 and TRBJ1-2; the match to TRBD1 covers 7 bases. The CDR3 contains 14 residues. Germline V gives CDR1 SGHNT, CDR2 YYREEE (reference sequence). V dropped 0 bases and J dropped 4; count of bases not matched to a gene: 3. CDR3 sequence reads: CASSLGTGSYGYTF. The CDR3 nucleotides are TGTGCCAGCAGCTTGGGGACAGGAAGCTATGGCTACACCTTC.